The 13 T cell receptor beta chains given below trace back to one sample, sequenced in a study of identical twins (dated by TCRdb to 2016 to 2017). Library method: 5' RACE. The instrument was an Illumina HiSeq 2000. The public reads were reprocessed in TCRdb via fastp at Q25 and MiXCR, keeping in-frame beta chains. One record per CDR3 amino acid sequence lists the most common genes and DNA. The table for this sample lists some 500,000 distinct CDR3 sequences; 22% of them were counted only once. The ten largest clonotypes hold about 0.91% of the sample. These data also featured in a second study, about T cells expressing NK-cell markers.

Source material: CD4+ T cells sorted from blood. The receptors derive from a woman aged 18-29 years in good health.

This chain connects TRBV7-2 to TRBJ2-4, with D perhaps matching TRBD2 (6 bases). With 3 bases removed from V and 6 bases from J, the gap between germline ends came to 21 bases. The CDR3 covers 17 residues. Germline V gene data show CDR1 as SGHTA and CDR2 as FQGNSA. The CDR3 bases are TGTGCCAGCAGCTTTACCTCCGGGACGGGGGAATCAAACATTCAGTACTTC. It translates to CASSFTSGTGESNIQYF.

The chain uses TRBV9 and TRBJ2-1; no definite D call. V gave up 0 bases and J gave up 13 bases, with 11 bases separating them. The CDR3 extends over 12 amino acids. Germline loops: CDR1 SGDLS, CDR2 YYNGEE. CDR3 sequence reads: CASSVGQTEQFF. CDR3 nucleotides: TGTGCCAGCAGCGTAGGTCAGACGGAACAGTTCTTC.

The V and J genes are TRBV3-1 and TRBJ1-1; TRBD1 might be the D (5 bases). CDR3 length equals 15 residues. V was shortened by 4 bases and J by 3 bases, with 15 bases between the two germline ends. Germline CDR1 is LGHDT and CDR2 is YNNKEL (reference sequence). Here the CDR3 reads CASSPLYTGDTEAFF. Here the CDR3 DNA reads TGTGCCAGCAGCCCCTTATACACAGGAGACACTGAAGCTTTCTTT. Using reference TRBV3-1 and TRBJ1-1 for the parts outside the CDR3, the full variable domain is DTAVSQTPKYLVTQMGNDKSIKCEQNLGHDTMYWYKQDSKKFLKIMFSYNNKELIINETVPNRFSPKSPDKAHLNLHINSLELGDSAVYFCASSPLYTGDTEAFFGQGTRLTVV.

This clonotype was picked up a small number of times. The chain joins TRBV6-6 to TRBJ2-4; D perhaps matches TRBD2 (7 bases). This CDR3 is 12 amino acids long. From germline, CDR1 is MNHNY and CDR2 SVGAGI (reference sequence). V was trimmed by 8 bases and J by 5 bases, leaving 10 bases between them. The CDR3 loop reads CASGGAENIQYF. CDR3 DNA: TGTGCCAGCGGGGGGGCCGAAAACATTCAGTACTTC.

The sample holds a few counts of this clonotype. The rearrangement uses TRBV20-1 and TRBJ2-2; TRBD2 matches 8 bases. Unmatched junction bases numbered 6, after V lost 3 bases and J lost 6 bases. The CDR3 consists of 14 residues. Germline-derived CDR1 and CDR2 are DFQATT and SNEGSKA (reference sequence). In nucleotides, the CDR3 is TGCAGTGCTAGTGTCGTCGGGAGGGCCGGGGAGCTGTTTTTT. Its protein is CSASVVGRAGELFF.

The V and J genes are TRBV30 and TRBJ1-5; D is uncertain. V lost 1 base and J lost 1, with 5 bases in between. Germline assignment: CDR1 GTSNPN and CDR2 SVGIG (reference sequence). This CDR3 region has 13 residues. Here the CDR3 reads CAWSGQSNQPQHF. CDR3 in DNA: TGTGCCTGGAGTGGGCAAAGCAATCAGCCCCAGCATTTT. The full variable domain, its missing parts supplied by reference TRBV30 and TRBJ1-5, is SQTIHQWPATLVQPVGSPLSLECTVEGTSNPNLYWYRQAAGRGLQLLFYSVGIGQISSEVPQNLSASRPQDRQFILSSKKLLLSDSGFYLCAWSGQSNQPQHFGDGTRLSIL.

This clonotype was picked up one time. This chain joins TRBV10-3 and TRBJ2-3; 7 nucleotides agree with TRBD2. The CDR3 has 15 amino acids. The germline CDR1 and CDR2 sequences are ENHRY and SYGVKD. Losses at the gene ends were 1 base for V and 2 bases for J; bases not matched to a gene: 3. The CDR3 protein is CAISEWAGVTDTQYF. The CDR3 DNA is TGTGCCATCAGTGAGTGGGCGGGAGTCACAGATACGCAGTATTTT.

The CDR3 region has the DNA TGCAGTGCTAGAGTGTCTCCGGGACAGGCTTACACAGATACGCAGTATTTT. Residues: CSARVSPGQAYTDTQYF. The chain has TRBV20-1 and TRBJ2-3; TRBD1 agrees at 8 bases. Germline trimming cut 1 base from V and 2 bases from J; bases unmatched to any gene: 11. Germline V gene lookup returns CDR1 DFQATT and CDR2 SNEGSKA (reference sequence). There are 17 residues in the CDR3.

This chain joins TRBV7-9 and TRBJ1-6; D is undetermined. The V and J ends lost 6 bases and 5 bases respectively, with 11 bases between them. The germline CDR1 and CDR2 sequences are SEHNR and FQNEAQ (reference sequence). The CDR3 spans 14 residues. The CDR3 loop reads CASSEAGHNSPLHF. CDR3 nucleotide sequence: TGTGCCAGCAGTGAGGCGGGCCATAATTCACCCCTCCACTTT. Filled out from reference TRBV7-9 and TRBJ1-6, the complete variable domain reads DTGVSQNPRHKITKRGQNVTFRCDPISEHNRLYWYRQTLGQGPEFLTYFQNEAQLEKSRLLSDRFSAERPKGSFSTLEIQRTEQGDSAMYLCASSEAGHNSPLHFGNGTRLTVT.

The CDR3 protein is CSATKGSLEDTQYF. As DNA, the CDR3 is TGCAGTGCCACCAAGGGGTCCCTAGAGGATACGCAGTATTTT. V gene TRBV20-1 combines with J gene TRBJ2-3, with a tentative D call TRBD1 (5 bases). The CDR3 covers 14 residues. V was pared by 6 bases and J by 6 bases, with 19 bases between. Germline CDR1 DFQATT, CDR2 SNEGSKA (reference sequence).

Only a few counts were recorded for this clonotype. The genes are TRBV18 and TRBJ2-6; 7 bases agree with TRBD1. CDR3 size: 15 residues. Germline CDR1 and CDR2: KGHSH and LQKENI. Trimming at V came to 4 bases and at J to 1 base, leaving 1 base not matched to a gene. CDR3 loop: CASSRQGSGANVLTF. The CDR3 DNA sequence: TGTGCCAGCTCACGACAGGGTTCTGGGGCCAACGTCCTGACTTTC.

This clonotype occurred many times. The chain uses TRBV12-3 or TRBV12-4 and TRBJ2-1; D remains ambiguous. The V end lost 10 bases, the J end lost 6 bases, and 10 bases lay between the germline ends. This CDR3 has 11 residues. The CDR3 reads CAITVVNEQFF. The CDR3 DNA reads TGTGCCATCACGGTGGTCAATGAGCAGTTCTTC.

The rearrangement joins TRBV9 to TRBJ2-2; D may be TRBD1 (6 bases). The CDR3 consists of 15 residues. Germline lookup yields CDR1 SGDLS and CDR2 YYNGEE. With 0 bases removed from V and 5 bases from J, the gap between germline ends came to 11 bases. Here the CDR3 reads CASSVGLTGTGELFF. In DNA form, the CDR3 reads TGTGCCAGCAGCGTAGGGCTTACAGGGACCGGGGAGCTGTTTTTT.